This T cell receptor beta chain was recovered during a study of blood T cell repertoires in COVID-19. Overall study: Collection of acute and convalescent COVID-19 samples took place in the United States, Italy and Spain. Nucleic acid was either cDNA or gDNA, and it came from T cells, B-cell-depleted T cells, or PBMCs.

Profiled with immunoSEQ multiplex PCR; TCRdb holds only in-frame clones, not every one. The table has under 200,000 clones, around 83% seen once. Sequenced material: peripheral blood. This receptor was taken from a woman aged 80 or older in a cohort sampled during active or convalescent COVID-19.

The CDR3 sequence: CASSSGTSVRYNEQFF. CDR3 bases: TGTGCCAGCAGTTCCGGGACTAGCGTACGCTACAATGAGCAGTTCTTC. The chain links TRBV6-6 to TRBJ2-1; 10 bases align to TRBD2. Trimming cost V 4 bases and J 3 bases; bases outside gene matches: 6. CDR1 and CDR2 from the germline V gene are MNHNY and SVGAGI (reference sequence). The CDR3 is 16 residues long.